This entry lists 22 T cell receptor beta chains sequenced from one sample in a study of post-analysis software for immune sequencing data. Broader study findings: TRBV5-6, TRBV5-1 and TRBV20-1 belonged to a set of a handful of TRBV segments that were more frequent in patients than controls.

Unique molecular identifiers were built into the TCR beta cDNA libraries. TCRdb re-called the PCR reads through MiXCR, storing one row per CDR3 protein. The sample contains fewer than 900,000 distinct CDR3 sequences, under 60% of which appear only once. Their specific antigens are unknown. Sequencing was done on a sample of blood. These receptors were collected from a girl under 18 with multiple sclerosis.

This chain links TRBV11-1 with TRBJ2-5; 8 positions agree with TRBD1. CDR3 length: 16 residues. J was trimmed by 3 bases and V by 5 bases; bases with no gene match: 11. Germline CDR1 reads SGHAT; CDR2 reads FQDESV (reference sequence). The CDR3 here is CASSTTFDRGKETQYF. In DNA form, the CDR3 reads TGTGCCAGCAGCACAACCTTCGACAGGGGCAAAGAGACCCAGTACTTC.

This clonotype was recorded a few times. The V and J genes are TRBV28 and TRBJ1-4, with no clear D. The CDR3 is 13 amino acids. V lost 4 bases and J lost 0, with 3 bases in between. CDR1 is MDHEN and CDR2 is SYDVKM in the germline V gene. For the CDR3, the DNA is TGTGCCAGCAGTTGGACAACTAATGAAAAACTGTTTTTT. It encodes CASSWTTNEKLFF.

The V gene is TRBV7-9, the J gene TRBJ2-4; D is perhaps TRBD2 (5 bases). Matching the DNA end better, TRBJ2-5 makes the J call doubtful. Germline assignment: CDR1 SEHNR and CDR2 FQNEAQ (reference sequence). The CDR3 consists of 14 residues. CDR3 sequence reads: CASSPEGSRETQYF. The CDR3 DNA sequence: TGTGCCAGCAGCCCCGAGGGCTCAAGGGAGACCCAGTACTTC.

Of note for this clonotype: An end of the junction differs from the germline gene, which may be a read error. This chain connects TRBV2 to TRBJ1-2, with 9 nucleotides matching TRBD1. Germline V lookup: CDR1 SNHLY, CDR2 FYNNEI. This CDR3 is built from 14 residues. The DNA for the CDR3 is TGTGCCAGCAGCGTCGGGACAGGGAAGAATGGCTGCACCTTC. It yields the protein CASSVGTGKNGCTF.

The CDR3 protein is CASSLVLAGADEQYF. CDR3 sequence (DNA): TGTGCCAGCAGCTTGGTACTAGCGGGAGCCGACGAGCAGTACTTC. The V and J genes are TRBV7-9 and TRBJ2-7, with 11 bases lining up with TRBD2. Germline V gene sequence: CDR1 SEHNR, CDR2 FQNEAQ (reference sequence). This CDR3 region has 15 residues. After removal of 3 bases from V and 5 bases from J, the junction contained 6 bases not matched to a gene.

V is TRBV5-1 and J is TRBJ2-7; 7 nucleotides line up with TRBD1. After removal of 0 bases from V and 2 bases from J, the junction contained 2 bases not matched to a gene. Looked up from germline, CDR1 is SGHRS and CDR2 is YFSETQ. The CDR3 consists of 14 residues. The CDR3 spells CASSLEGAPYEQYF. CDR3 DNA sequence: TGCGCCAGCAGCTTGGAGGGGGCCCCCTACGAGCAGTACTTC.

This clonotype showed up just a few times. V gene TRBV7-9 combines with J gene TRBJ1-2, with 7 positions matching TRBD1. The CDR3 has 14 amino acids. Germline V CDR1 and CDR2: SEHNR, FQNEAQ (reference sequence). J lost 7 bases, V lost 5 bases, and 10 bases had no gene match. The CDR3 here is CASSVQGGRSGYTF. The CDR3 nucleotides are TGTGCCAGCAGCGTTCAGGGGGGACGGAGTGGCTACACCTTC.

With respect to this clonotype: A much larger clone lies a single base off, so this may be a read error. The CDR3 nucleotides are TGTGCCAGCAGCCGAGGACTAGCGGACTGCAATGAGCAGTTCTTC. It translates to CASSRGLADCNEQFF. V gene TRBV7-9 combines with J gene TRBJ2-1; 10 bases are shared with TRBD2. Trimming cost V 5 bases and J 6 bases; bases outside gene matches: 7. CDR3 length: 15 amino acids. Germline V lookup: CDR1 SEHNR, CDR2 FQNEAQ (reference sequence).

The CDR3 nucleotides read TGCGCCAGCAGCTCCGAAACCAATGAGCAGTTCTTC. Its translation is CASSSETNEQFF. The chain couples TRBV5-1 to TRBJ2-1; D gene uncertain. CDR3 length equals 12 residues. CDR1 is SGHRS and CDR2 is YFSETQ in the germline V gene. V was cut by 3 bases and J by 6 bases, with 7 bases left in between.

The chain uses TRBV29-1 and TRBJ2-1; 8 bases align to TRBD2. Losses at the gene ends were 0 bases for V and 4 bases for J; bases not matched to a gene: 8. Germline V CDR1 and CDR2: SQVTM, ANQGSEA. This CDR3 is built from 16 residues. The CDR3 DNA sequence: TGCAGCGTTGAAGATCTCGCGGGAGGACAATACAATGAGCAGTTCTTC. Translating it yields CSVEDLAGGQYNEQFF.

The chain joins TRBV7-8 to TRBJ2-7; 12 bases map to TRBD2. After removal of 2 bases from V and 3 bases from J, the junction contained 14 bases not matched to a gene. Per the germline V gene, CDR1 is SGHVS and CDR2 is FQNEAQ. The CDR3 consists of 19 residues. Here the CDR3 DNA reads TGTGCCAGCAGCTTAACCGGGACTAGCGGGCCCGTACAGGTCTACGAGCAGTACTTC. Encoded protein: CASSLTGTSGPVQVYEQYF.

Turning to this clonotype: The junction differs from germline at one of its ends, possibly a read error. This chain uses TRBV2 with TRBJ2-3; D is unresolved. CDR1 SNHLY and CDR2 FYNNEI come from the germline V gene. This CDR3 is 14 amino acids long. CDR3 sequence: CASRGLSRTDTQYF. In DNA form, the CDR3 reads TGTGCCAGCAGGGGATTGTCCCGCACGGATACGCAGTATTTT.

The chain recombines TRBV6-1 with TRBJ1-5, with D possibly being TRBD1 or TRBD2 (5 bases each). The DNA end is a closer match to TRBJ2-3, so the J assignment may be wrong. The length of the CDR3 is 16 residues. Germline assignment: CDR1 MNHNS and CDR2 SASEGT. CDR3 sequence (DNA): TGTGCCAGCAGCTTTGTGGTGGGGGATAGCAATCAGCCCCAGTATTTT. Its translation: CASSFVVGDSNQPQYF.

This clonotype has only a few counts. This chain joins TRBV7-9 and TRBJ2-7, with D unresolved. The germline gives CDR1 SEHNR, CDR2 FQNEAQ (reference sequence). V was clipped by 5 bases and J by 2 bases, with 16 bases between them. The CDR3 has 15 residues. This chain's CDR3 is CASSPKKAVPYEQYF. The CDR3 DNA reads TGTGCCAGCAGCCCAAAAAAGGCGGTTCCCTACGAGCAGTACTTC.

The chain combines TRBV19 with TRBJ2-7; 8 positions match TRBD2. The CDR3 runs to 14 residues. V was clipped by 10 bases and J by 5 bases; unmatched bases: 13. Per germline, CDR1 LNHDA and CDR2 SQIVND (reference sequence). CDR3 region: CATSKVATSDEQYF. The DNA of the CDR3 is TGTGCCACCTCGAAAGTCGCGACTAGCGACGAGCAGTACTTC. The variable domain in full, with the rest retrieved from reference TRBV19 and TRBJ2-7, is DGGITQSPKYLFRKEGQNVTLSCEQNLNHDAMYWYRQDPGQGLRLIYYSQIVNDFQKGDIAEGYSVSREKKESFPLTVTSAQKNPTAFYLCATSKVATSDEQYFGPGTRLTVT.

The CDR3, as DNA: TGTGCCACCAGCAGAGATTTCCTAGATCAAGCGAACACCGGGGAGCTGTTTTTT. Its protein is CATSRDFLDQANTGELFF. This chain joins TRBV15 and TRBJ2-2, with D uncertain. The V and J ends lost 0 bases and 0 bases respectively, with 14 bases between them. In germline, CDR1 is LNHNV, CDR2 YYDKDF (reference sequence). The CDR3 contains 18 residues.

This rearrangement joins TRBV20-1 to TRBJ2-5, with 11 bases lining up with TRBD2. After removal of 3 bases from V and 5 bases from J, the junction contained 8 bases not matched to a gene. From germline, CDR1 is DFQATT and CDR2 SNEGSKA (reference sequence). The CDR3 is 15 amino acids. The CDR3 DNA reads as TGCAGTGCTAGTTTTCCTAGCGGGAGGTGGGAGACCCAGTACTTC. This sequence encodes CSASFPSGRWETQYF.

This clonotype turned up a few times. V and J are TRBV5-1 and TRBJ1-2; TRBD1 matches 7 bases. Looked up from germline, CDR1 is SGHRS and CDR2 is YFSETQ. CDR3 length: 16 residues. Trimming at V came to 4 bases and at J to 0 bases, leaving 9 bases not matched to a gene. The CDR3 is CASSPEGDRTNYGYTF. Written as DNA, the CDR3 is TGCGCCAGCAGCCCGGAGGGGGACAGAACTAACTATGGCTACACCTTC.

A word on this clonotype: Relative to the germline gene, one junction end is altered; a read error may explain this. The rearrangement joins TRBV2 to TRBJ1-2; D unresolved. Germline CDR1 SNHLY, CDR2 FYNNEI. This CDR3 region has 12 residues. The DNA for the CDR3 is TGTGCCCGCAGAGATATAGACTATGGCTACACCTTC. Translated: CARRDIDYGYTF.

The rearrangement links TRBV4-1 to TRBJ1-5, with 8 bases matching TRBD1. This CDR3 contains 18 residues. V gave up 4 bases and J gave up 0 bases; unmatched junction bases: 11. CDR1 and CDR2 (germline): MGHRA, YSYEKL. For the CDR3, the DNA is TGCGCCAGCAGCCTCAATGACAGGGGCGCTTATAGCAATCAGCCCCAGCATTTT. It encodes CASSLNDRGAYSNQPQHF.

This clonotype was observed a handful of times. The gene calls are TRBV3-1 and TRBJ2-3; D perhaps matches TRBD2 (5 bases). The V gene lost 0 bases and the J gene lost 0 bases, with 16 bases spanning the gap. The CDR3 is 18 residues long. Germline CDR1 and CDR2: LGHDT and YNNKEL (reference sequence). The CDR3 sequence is CASSQDRLRAPSTDTQYF. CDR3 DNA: TGTGCCAGCAGCCAAGATCGGTTGAGGGCGCCAAGCACAGATACGCAGTATTTT.

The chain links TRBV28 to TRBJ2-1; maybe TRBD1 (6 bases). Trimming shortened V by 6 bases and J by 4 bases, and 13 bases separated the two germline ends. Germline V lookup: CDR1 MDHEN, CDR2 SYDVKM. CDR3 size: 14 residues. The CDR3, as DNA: TGTGCCAGCAGCCGCGAAGGGGGTTACAATGAGCAGTTCTTC. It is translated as CASSREGGYNEQFF.